This record covers a single T cell receptor (beta chain). The assay used deep level. Libraries were prepared by immunoSEQ multiplex PCR; TCRdb keeps only in-frame clonotypes and omits some of them. The sample holds 1 million to 1.3 million clones; approximately 78% are singletons and the top ten take under 0.8%. These data belong to a study of shared clonotypes between healthy human individuals. Overall study context: Three CD4 naive, three CD4 memory, two CD8 naive and one CD8 memory plate were used per donor.

The CDR3 consists of 15 residues. Trimming shortened V by 0 bases and J by 1 base, and 5 bases separated the two germline ends. Germline CDR1 SGHRS, CDR2 YFSETQ. Healthy HIV-negative adults without recent acute infections or vaccinations served as donors. Investigators divided CD4+ cells into CD45RA+ naive and CD45RA-negative memory subsets. The genes are TRBV5-1 and TRBJ2-6; no definite D call. This TCR was recovered from a man between 18 and 29 years old in good health. Some clones in this sample may be carry-over from other donors' samples. Sequencing used memory CD4+ T cells from PBMCs. The subset denotes: CD45RA-negative fraction. The CDR3 region has the DNA TGCGCCAGCAGCTTGGTTAGGTCTGGGGCCAACGTCCTGACTTTC. Its protein product is CASSLVRSGANVLTF. The full variable domain, in which reference TRBV5-1 and TRBJ2-6 provide the parts outside the CDR3, is KAGVTQTPRYLIKTRGQQVTLSCSPISGHRSVSWYQQTPGQGLQFLFEYFSETQRNKGNFPGRFSGRQFSNSRSEMNVSTLELGDSALYLCASSLVRSGANVLTFGAGSRLTVL.